The 25 T cell receptor beta chains presented below share a single source sample, sequenced in a study of shared clonotypes between healthy human individuals. The table came from immunoSEQ multiplex PCR; TCRdb's copy has only in-frame clones and leaves some out. The sample yields approximately 2.4 million clones, more than 90% seen once. Sequenced: naive CD4+ T cells sorted from blood. The subset was: CD45RA+ positively selected. These receptors all come from a young man in good health.

The chain recombines TRBV5-1 with TRBJ2-5, with TRBD1 matching over 9 bases. CDR1 and CDR2 (germline): SGHRS, YFSETQ. Trimming removed 1 base from V and 3 bases from J; junction bases left unmatched: 13. The CDR3 is made up of 18 amino acids. The DNA for the CDR3 is TGCGCCAGCAGCTTGTTCCCAGGGACAGGGTCGATTAAAGAGACCCAGTACTTC. The encoded protein is CASSLFPGTGSIKETQYF.

V and J are TRBV27 and TRBJ1-2, with 9 bases matching TRBD1. The germline gives CDR1 MNHEY, CDR2 SMNVEV (reference sequence). Trimming at V came to 8 bases and at J to 8 bases, leaving 9 bases not matched to a gene. CDR3 size: 13 residues. The CDR3 coding sequence is TGTGCCAGCGGTACAGGGGGCGCTTGGGGCTACACCTTC. Protein product: CASGTGGAWGYTF.

The J gene is TRBJ2-7, the V gene TRBV7-6; D assignment may be TRBD1 or TRBD2 (5 bases each). The CDR3 is 15 residues long. Germline CDR1 reads SGHVS; CDR2 reads FNYEAQ. Trimming took 5 bases from V and 6 from J, leaving 20 bases between them. CDR3 residues: CASSQGTSSLGEQYF. CDR3 nucleotide sequence: TGTGCCAGCAGCCAAGGGACCTCTTCCTTGGGCGAGCAGTACTTC.

V is TRBV30 and J is TRBJ2-3, with TRBD2 identical over 7 bases. Per germline, CDR1 GTSNPN and CDR2 SVGIG (reference sequence). Germline trimming cut 0 bases from V and 2 bases from J; bases unmatched to any gene: 5. The CDR3 length is 15 residues. The CDR3 is CAWSVPSGFTDTQYF. The CDR3 DNA is TGTGCCTGGAGTGTACCTAGCGGTTTCACAGATACGCAGTATTTT.

There are a few counts of this clone. This chain links TRBV5-4 with TRBJ2-5; D is unclear. This CDR3 spans 13 amino acids. Per the germline V gene, CDR1 is SGHNT and CDR2 is YYREEE (reference sequence). Trimming took 4 bases from V and 5 from J, leaving 12 bases between them. CDR3 region: CASSTGWGETQYF. In nucleotides, the CDR3 is TGTGCCAGCAGCACCGGGTGGGGTGAGACCCAGTACTTC.

This clone was recorded once. The CDR3 region has the DNA TGCAGCGTTTCAGGCAGTCTCTATGGCTACACCTTC. It codes for CSVSGSLYGYTF. This sequence joins TRBV29-1 and TRBJ1-2; D not resolved. This CDR3 is 12 amino acids long. Germline-derived CDR1 and CDR2 are SQVTM and ANQGSEA. The V gene lost 5 bases and the J gene lost 4 bases, with 11 bases spanning the gap.

This chain uses TRBV6-4 with TRBJ1-5; D gene uncertain. Germline V gives CDR1 MRHNA, CDR2 SNTAGT. The CDR3 consists of 14 residues. Trimming took 7 bases from V and 5 from J, leaving 15 bases between them. The CDR3 DNA reads TGTGCCAGCAACAACAGACCGGGAGATCAGCCCCAGCATTTT. This translates into CASNNRPGDQPQHF.

This clone occurred once. This CDR3 reads CAWSVLGGTTYEQYF. CDR3 sequence (DNA): TGTGCCTGGAGTGTACTAGGCGGGACGACCTACGAGCAGTACTTC. The rearrangement joins TRBV30 to TRBJ2-7, with D tentatively TRBD2 (6 bases). Germline CDR1 and CDR2: GTSNPN and SVGIG (reference sequence). The length of the CDR3 is 15 residues. The ends were cut back, 0 bases at V and 2 bases at J, with 14 bases in the middle.

This chain links TRBV29-1 with TRBJ1-1; possibly TRBD1 for D (6 bases). Germline loops: CDR1 SQVTM, CDR2 ANQGSEA. The CDR3 totals 14 residues. The V end lost 4 bases, the J end lost 0 bases, and 12 bases lay between the germline ends. The CDR3 DNA reads as TGCAGCGTTGGAAAGGGGGGGATGAACACTGAAGCTTTCTTT. The encoded protein is CSVGKGGMNTEAFF.

V usage is TRBV4-1 and J usage is TRBJ1-4; the match to TRBD1 covers 7 bases. Germline V lookup: CDR1 MGHRA, CDR2 YSYEKL. V trimming: 0 bases; J trimming: 4 bases; junction bases outside the gene matches: 5. This CDR3 is 16 amino acids long. The CDR3, as DNA: TGCGCCAGCAGCCAAGAAAACAGGGGCTTTAATGAAAAACTGTTTTTT. This encodes CASSQENRGFNEKLFF.

This clone was detected once. The chain employs TRBV6-5 and TRBJ2-4, with D maybe TRBD1 (6 bases). CDR1 and CDR2 from the germline V gene are MNHEY and SVGAGI. V was trimmed by 9 bases and J by 1 base, leaving 16 bases between them. CDR3 length equals 15 residues. This chain's CDR3 is CASQPIDRAKNIQYF. The DNA for the CDR3 is TGTGCCAGTCAACCTATAGACAGGGCCAAAAACATTCAGTACTTC.

The chain joins TRBV7-2 to TRBJ2-4; 7 positions match TRBD1. V shed 6 bases and J 0 bases; nucleotides not matched to a gene: 5. The CDR3 extends over 15 amino acids. Germline values: CDR1 SGHTA, CDR2 FQGNSA. The DNA for the CDR3 is TGTGCCAGCAGTGGACAGGCCTTAGCCAAAAACATTCAGTACTTC. Translating gives CASSGQALAKNIQYF.

This clone was seen a single time. The same CDR3 is also encoded by other DNA sequences in this sample. The J gene is TRBJ1-5, the V gene TRBV18; no reliable D call. This CDR3 contains 12 residues. The V end was cut by 2 bases, the J end by 6 bases, with 5 bases between. CDR1 and CDR2 from the germline V gene are KGHSH and LQKENI. CDR3 coding DNA: TGTGCCAGCTCACCAAGCGGTCAGCCCCAGCATTTT. Translating gives CASSPSGQPQHF.

The chain employs TRBV28 and TRBJ1-6; 8 bases align to TRBD1. The trim removed 10 bases at V and 5 bases at J, leaving 7 bases unmatched. The CDR3 spans 14 residues. Germline loops: CDR1 MDHEN, CDR2 SYDVKM. CDR3 in DNA: TGTGCCACCCATGGACAGGGAGATAATTCACCCCTCCACTTT. Amino acid sequence: CATHGQGDNSPLHF.

The chain's CDR3 is CASNRNGGRARNEQFF. CDR3 nucleotides: TGTGCCAGCAATCGCAACGGCGGGAGGGCCAGGAATGAGCAGTTCTTC. The V call is TRBV2, the J call TRBJ2-1, with TRBD2 identical over 9 bases. This CDR3 has 16 amino acids. V shed 7 bases, J shed 7 bases, and the junction held 14 bases outside the gene matches. Germline V gives CDR1 SNHLY, CDR2 FYNNEI.

V and J are TRBV9 and TRBJ2-3; no clear D. Germline assignment: CDR1 SGDLS and CDR2 YYNGEE. The V and J ends lost 4 bases and 4 bases respectively, with 10 bases between them. The length of the CDR3 is 13 residues. DNA of the CDR3: TGTGCCAGCAGCACACCGGGTGCAGATACGCAGTATTTT. It is translated as CASSTPGADTQYF.

This sequence joins TRBV6-6 and TRBJ1-5; D might be TRBD1 (5 bases). Germline CDR1 reads MNHNY; CDR2 reads SVGAGI (reference sequence). The CDR3 sequence is 14 residues long. CDR3 sequence (DNA): TGTGCGAGCGCGACAGCTAGGACCAATCAGCCCCAGCATTTT. Residues: CASATARTNQPQHF.

As DNA, the CDR3 is TGTGCCATCAGTGAGTGGGTGTCGAACACTGAAGCTTTCTTT. Translating it yields CAISEWVSNTEAFF. The chain combines TRBV10-3 with TRBJ1-1; unclear D gene. Trimming removed 1 base from V and 1 base from J, with 7 bases in between. The CDR3 contains 14 residues. Germline V CDR1 and CDR2: ENHRY, SYGVKD.

This chain uses TRBV10-1 with TRBJ1-3; unclear D gene. The CDR3 runs to 13 residues. Trimming took 6 bases from V and 7 from J, leaving 13 bases between them. The V gene's germline CDR1 is WNHNN and CDR2 SYGVQD (reference sequence). CDR3 nucleotides: TGCGCCAGCAGCCCCACGACCGGGAACACCATATATTTT. This codes for CASSPTTGNTIYF.

About this clone itself: At the DNA level, this CDR3 is encoded by other sequences in the same sample as well. The chain uses TRBV6-1 and TRBJ2-7; 8 bases align to TRBD1. Unmatched junction bases numbered 4, after V lost 0 bases and J lost 3 bases. This CDR3 comprises 15 residues. CDR1 and CDR2 from the germline V gene are MNHNS and SASEGT. CDR3 in amino acids: CASSEAGQGLYEQYF. The CDR3 DNA reads TGTGCCAGCAGTGAAGCCGGACAGGGACTCTACGAGCAGTACTTC.

The chain has TRBV19 and TRBJ1-6, with a tentative D call TRBD1 (5 bases). The CDR3 spans 16 residues. Germline V lookup: CDR1 LNHDA, CDR2 SQIVND (reference sequence). V lost 1 base and J lost 10, with 17 bases in between. The CDR3: CASSIGGGTRISPLHF. The CDR3 bases are TGTGCCAGTAGTATAGGGGGAGGGACCCGAATCTCACCCCTCCACTTT. Together with reference TRBV19 and TRBJ1-6, the CDR3 gives the full variable domain: DGGITQSPKYLFRKEGQNVTLSCEQNLNHDAMYWYRQDPGQGLRLIYYSQIVNDFQKGDIAEGYSVSREKKESFPLTVTSAQKNPTAFYLCASSIGGGTRISPLHFGNGTRLTVT.

V gene TRBV2 combines with J gene TRBJ1-5; D is unresolved. Germline CDR1 and CDR2: SNHLY and FYNNEI. The CDR3 has 13 residues. Trimming stripped 7 bases from V and 0 bases from J, with 7 bases between. The CDR3 loop reads CASNPDSNQPQHF. CDR3 nucleotide sequence: TGTGCCAGCAATCCGGATAGCAATCAGCCCCAGCATTTT. The complete variable domain, with remaining parts taken from reference TRBV2 and TRBJ1-5, reads EPEVTQTPSHQVTQMGQEVILRCVPISNHLYFYWYRQILGQKVEFLVSFYNNEISEKSEIFDDQFSVERPDGSNFTLKIRSTKLEDSAMYFCASNPDSNQPQHFGDGTRLSIL.

Only one count was recorded for this clone. This chain joins TRBV5-3 and TRBJ2-4, with D perhaps assigned TRBD1 or TRBD2 (5 bases each). TRBV5-3 is an ORF, and what it does is uncertain. V was cut by 4 bases and J by 2 bases, with 28 bases left in between. The CDR3 is made up of 20 amino acids. The CDR3 loop is CARSPPGAGCFFGTKNIQYF. CDR3 bases: TGTGCCAGAAGCCCGCCCGGGGCAGGGTGTTTCTTTGGAACCAAAAACATTCAGTACTTC.

As to this clone: At the DNA level, this CDR3 is encoded by other sequences in the same sample as well. The J gene is TRBJ2-7, the V gene TRBV7-2; 7 nucleotides match TRBD2. The CDR3 loop spans 15 amino acids. V lost 0 bases to trimming and J lost 4 bases; unmatched junction nucleotides: 6. From germline, CDR1 is SGHTA and CDR2 FQGNSA. Written as DNA, the CDR3 is TGTGCCAGCAGCTTAGCGGGAGGGCCCTCGTACGAGCAGTACTTC. It yields the protein CASSLAGGPSYEQYF.

For the CDR3, the DNA is TGTGCCATCAGTGAATCTCACCTAGGCGCCAACGTCCTGACTTTC. Protein: CAISESHLGANVLTF. The rearrangement uses TRBV10-3 and TRBJ2-6; D remains ambiguous. The CDR3 sequence is 15 residues long. V was cut by 3 bases and J by 7 bases, with 13 bases left in between. CDR1 ENHRY and CDR2 SYGVKD come from the germline V gene.